This is a list of T cell receptor beta chains from one sample in a study of PD-L1 blockade in urothelial cancer. Sequenced by immunoSEQ multiplex PCR; TCRdb stores in-frame clones only, minus some. The data hold around 50,000 clones, with approximately 90% observed a single time. The sample was PBMCs, taken around atezolizumab (anti-PD-L1) treatment. The origin of the receptors is a man aged 60 to 69 with urothelial cancer. The CDR3 runs from the conserved cysteine through the conserved F or W. The D gene is left open where the match is weak. A clone size is listed for some rows: how often the clone was seen (once, few, many), or a class if it is expanded.

j_gene: TRBJ2-3; abundance: .; v_gene: TRBV10-3; d_gene: TRBD2; CDR3aa: CAIRAGGISTDTQYF; CDR3nt: TGTGCCATCAGAGCGGGGGGTATAAGCACAGATACGCAGTATTTT
j_gene: TRBJ2-5; abundance: few; v_gene: TRBV7-7; d_gene: TRBD2; CDR3aa: CASSSSGSSIGETQYF; CDR3nt: TGTGCCAGCAGCTCTAGCGGGAGTTCAATAGGGGAGACCCAGTACTTC
j_gene: TRBJ2-3; abundance: .; v_gene: TRBV30; d_gene: TRBD2; CDR3aa: CAWSDVPGGARDTQYF; CDR3nt: TGTGCCTGGAGTGACGTTCCCGGGGGGGCTCGGGATACGCAGTATTTT
j_gene: TRBJ2-7; abundance: .; v_gene: TRBV4-1; d_gene: TRBD1; CDR3aa: CASSHPGRGNFDEQYF; CDR3nt: TGCGCCAGCAGCCACCCGGGCAGGGGGAATTTTGACGAGCAGTACTTC
j_gene: TRBJ1-6; abundance: .; v_gene: TRBV6-5; d_gene: .; CDR3aa: CASSYEGLSYNSPLHF; CDR3nt: TGTGCCAGCAGTTACGAGGGCCTCTCCTATAATTCACCCCTCCACTTT
j_gene: TRBJ2-7; abundance: .; v_gene: TRBV28; d_gene: TRBD2; CDR3aa: CASTPSGRVYEQYF; CDR3nt: TGTGCCAGCACCCCTAGCGGGAGGGTCTACGAGCAGTACTTC
j_gene: TRBJ2-7; abundance: .; v_gene: TRBV2; d_gene: TRBD2; CDR3aa: CASSTSSGGSHEQYF; CDR3nt: TGTGCCAGCAGCACATCTAGCGGGGGGTCCCACGAGCAGTACTTC
j_gene: TRBJ2-7; abundance: .; v_gene: TRBV28; d_gene: .; CDR3aa: CATEKLYEQYF; CDR3nt: TGTGCCACCGAGAAACTTTACGAGCAGTACTTC
j_gene: TRBJ1-1; abundance: .; v_gene: TRBV19; d_gene: .; CDR3aa: CASRNRPKGLEAFF; CDR3nt: TGTGCCAGTAGGAATAGGCCCAAGGGGCTGGAAGCTTTCTTT
j_gene: TRBJ1-1; abundance: .; v_gene: TRBV4-3; d_gene: .; CDR3aa: CASSQDPAARTEAFF; CDR3nt: TGCGCCAGCAGCCAAGACCCCGCCGCCAGGACTGAAGCTTTCTTT
j_gene: TRBJ2-3; abundance: .; v_gene: TRBV6-5; d_gene: .; CDR3aa: CASSSSFTSTDTQYF; CDR3nt: TGTGCCAGCAGTTCTAGTTTCACTAGCACAGATACGCAGTATTTT
j_gene: TRBJ2-7; abundance: .; v_gene: TRBV18; d_gene: TRBD1; CDR3aa: CASSPNRGPEGDEQYF; CDR3nt: TGTGCCAGCTCACCAAACAGGGGGCCTGAAGGGGACGAGCAGTACTTC
j_gene: TRBJ2-7; abundance: .; v_gene: TRBV5-1; d_gene: TRBD2; CDR3aa: CASSLLAGGSYEQYF; CDR3nt: TGCGCCAGCAGCTTACTAGCGGGTGGCTCCTACGAGCAGTACTTC
j_gene: TRBJ1-5; abundance: .; v_gene: TRBV15; d_gene: .; CDR3aa: CATSREGRAQPQHF; CDR3nt: TGTGCCACCAGCAGAGAGGGCAGGGCTCAGCCCCAGCATTTT
j_gene: TRBJ2-1; abundance: .; v_gene: TRBV6-5; d_gene: TRBD1; CDR3aa: CASSYAGTGVGNEQFF; CDR3nt: TGTGCCAGCAGTTACGCGGGGACAGGGGTGGGCAATGAGCAGTTCTTC
j_gene: TRBJ1-5; abundance: .; v_gene: TRBV4-3; d_gene: .; CDR3aa: CASSQSIRGRAGEQPQHF; CDR3nt: TGCGCCAGCAGCCAATCGATCCGGGGCCGGGCGGGGGAACAGCCCCAGCATTTT
j_gene: TRBJ2-1; abundance: .; v_gene: TRBV11-3; d_gene: .; CDR3aa: CASSLDPSRNEQFF; CDR3nt: TGTGCCAGCAGCTTAGACCCTAGCCGCAATGAGCAGTTCTTC
j_gene: TRBJ1-2; abundance: .; v_gene: TRBV28; d_gene: TRBD1; CDR3aa: CASSLDRANYGYTF; CDR3nt: TGTGCCAGCAGTTTAGACAGGGCTAACTATGGCTACACCTTC
j_gene: TRBJ2-1; abundance: .; v_gene: TRBV4-1; d_gene: TRBD2; CDR3aa: CASSQETAGLYNEQFF; CDR3nt: TGCGCCAGCAGCCAAGAAACAGCGGGACTGTACAATGAGCAGTTCTTC
j_gene: TRBJ2-7; abundance: .; v_gene: TRBV11-2; d_gene: TRBD1; CDR3aa: CASSLVGRDRAYEQYF; CDR3nt: TGTGCCAGCAGCTTAGTCGGCCGGGACAGGGCCTACGAGCAGTACTTC
j_gene: TRBJ2-1; abundance: .; v_gene: TRBV5-4; d_gene: TRBD2; CDR3aa: CASSRGTSGGYNEQFF; CDR3nt: TGTGCCAGCAGCAGAGGGACTAGCGGGGGATACAATGAGCAGTTCTTC
j_gene: TRBJ2-3; abundance: .; v_gene: TRBV2; d_gene: .; CDR3aa: CASNPGVLTDTQYF; CDR3nt: TGTGCCAGCAACCCGGGGGTGCTCACAGATACGCAGTATTTT
j_gene: TRBJ2-4; abundance: .; v_gene: TRBV7-8; d_gene: .; CDR3aa: CASSHGPGLAKNIQYF; CDR3nt: TGTGCCAGCAGCCATGGGCCAGGCCTAGCCAAAAACATTCAGTACTTC
j_gene: TRBJ2-5; abundance: .; v_gene: TRBV5-1; d_gene: .; CDR3aa: CASSLQGETQYF; CDR3nt: TGCGCCAGCAGCCTCCAGGGGGAGACCCAGTACTTC
j_gene: TRBJ1-5; abundance: .; v_gene: TRBV7-2; d_gene: TRBD1; CDR3aa: CASSLRTGTVQPQHF; CDR3nt: TGTGCCAGCAGCCTACGGACAGGGACGGTCCAGCCCCAGCATTTT
j_gene: TRBJ2-3; abundance: .; v_gene: TRBV9; d_gene: TRBD2; CDR3aa: CASSVGLAPSTDTQYF; CDR3nt: TGTGCCAGCAGCGTGGGACTAGCGCCTAGCACAGATACGCAGTATTTT
j_gene: TRBJ2-3; abundance: .; v_gene: TRBV19; d_gene: .; CDR3aa: CATNPEGGAINTQYF; CDR3nt: TGTGCCACCAACCCCGAGGGGGGGGCGATAAATACGCAGTATTTT
j_gene: TRBJ1-2; abundance: .; v_gene: TRBV5-1; d_gene: .; CDR3aa: CASRVDSANYGYTF; CDR3nt: TGCGCCAGCAGGGTGGACAGTGCTAACTATGGCTACACCTTC
j_gene: TRBJ1-4; abundance: .; v_gene: TRBV5-6; d_gene: TRBD1; CDR3aa: CASSQQGAGEKLFF; CDR3nt: TGTGCCAGCAGTCAACAGGGGGCTGGGGAAAAACTGTTTTTT